This TCR beta chain came from a study of T cell responses to AZD1222 COVID-19 vaccine. Measured with immunoSEQ multiplex PCR; TCRdb has only the in-frame clones, and not every one. This table holds 75,000 to 85,000 clones, 65% to 80% found once. With regard to this clone: What it recognizes is unknown.

Study results and limitations: Two AZD1222 administrations were followed by greater Spike-specific TCR breadth and depth. Spike was spanned by vaccine-associated CD4 TCRs, which were dominant at 160-218 and 743-854. Donors were mostly white British, more females; clonal diversity possibly underestimated.

The receptor was isolated from an adult who received the MenACWY meningococcal vaccine as a control. The specimen comprised peripheral blood, sampled 28 days after the second dose of the MenACWY control vaccine.

In DNA, the CDR3 is TGTGCCAGCAGTTCGACGACAGGAACTCAGCCCCAGCATTTT. This gives the protein CASSSTTGTQPQHF. The chain links TRBV28 to TRBJ1-5; D might be TRBD1 (6 bases). CDR1 is MDHEN, CDR2 SYDVKM, per germline. CDR3 length equals 14 residues. Trimming took off 4 bases at V and 6 bases at J, with 13 bases between the two ends. Supplemented by reference TRBV28 and TRBJ1-5, the full variable domain reads DVKVTQSSRYLVKRTGEKVFLECVQDMDHENMFWYRQDPGLGLRLIYFSYDVKMKEKGDIPEGYSVSREKKERFSLILESASTNQTSMYLCASSSTTGTQPQHFGDGTRLSIL.